This T cell receptor (beta chain) was sequenced for a study of beta chain features in type 1 diabetes. Study-level background: Age, gender and cell yields were similar between patients and healthy donors.

cDNA synthesis used the whole RNA isolate, giving expressed TCRB sequences. The assay was immunoSEQ multiplex PCR, and TCRdb's table has in-frame clones only and misses some. The sample holds about 140,000 clones, roughly 9.3% seen once. This CDR3 spans 16 amino acids. V was shortened by 4 bases and J by 3 bases, with 17 bases between the two germline ends. Germline V CDR1 and CDR2: MGHRA, YSYEKL. In this sample, this clone turned up a few times. Its cognate antigen is unknown. Findings and limits, study-wide: At VDJ recombination sites, type 1 diabetes patients had fewer insertions and more deleted nucleotides.

Sequencing was performed on central memory CD4+ T cells from blood. V usage is TRBV4-1 and J usage is TRBJ2-3, with a tentative D call TRBD2 (6 bases). This sequence was found in a middle-aged woman in good health. The CDR3 DNA is TGCGCCAGCAGCCGTGGCGGGGCTAGCGAGACAGATACGCAGTATTTT. This translates into CASSRGGASETDTQYF.